The clone carrying this T cell receptor beta chain was seen only a few times. Its antigen is unknown. The data were obtained in a study of identical twins. Study outcomes and limitations: In monozygotic twins, models underestimated the sharing of out-of-frame TCR alpha. Conclusions came from cross-sectional statistical analysis, not from following the same donors. Analyses of zero insertions could be partly confounded by invariant MAIT and iNKT cells.

This CDR3 is 16 amino acids long. V was shortened by 11 bases and J by 3 bases, with 22 bases between the two germline ends. TCRdb re-analysed the 5' RACE reads in MiXCR, keeping a single row per CDR3 protein. The table lists about 550,000 distinct CDR3 sequences, 20% to 25% of them singletons, with about 0.48% in the top ten. The same data also contributed to another study, on yellow fever vaccine responses in identical twins.

Sequenced material: CD4+ T cells sorted from blood. The receptor's source is a woman younger than 35 in good health. The rearrangement uses TRBV12-3 or TRBV12-4 and TRBJ2-2; tentatively, D is TRBD2 (6 bases). CDR3 loop: CAASSSLAGYTGELFF. CDR3 DNA: TGTGCCGCCAGCAGTTCTTTGGCGGGATACACCGGGGAGCTGTTTTTT.